Presented here are 2 T cell receptor beta chains from one specimen sequenced in a study of early T cells in non-severe SARS-CoV-2 infection. TCRdb re-called the 5' RACE reads with MiXCR, one entry per CDR3 protein. In the table there are 55,000 to 85,000 distinct CDR3 sequences, approximately 14% of which are singletons. The sample consisted of whole blood. Receptors originate from an adult who was a healthcare worker with PCR-confirmed SARS-CoV-2 infection or an uninfected control (not recorded which).

This clonotype was seen only a few times. The chain combines TRBV5-1 with TRBJ2-5; TRBD2 agrees at 9 bases. With 2 bases clipped from V and 5 bases from J, the junction kept 10 bases outside the gene matches. This CDR3 region has 16 residues. The V gene's germline CDR1 is SGHRS and CDR2 YFSETQ. CDR3 in DNA: TGCGCCAGCAGCTTCACACCGGGACTAGCAGAGGAGACCCAGTACTTC. This codes for CASSFTPGLAEETQYF.

This clonotype was picked up a small number of times. The rearrangement uses TRBV29-1 and TRBJ1-1; 7 bases align to TRBD1. With 7 bases clipped from V and 1 base from J, the junction kept 6 bases outside the gene matches. The CDR3 loop spans 13 amino acids. The germline V gene encodes CDR1 SQVTM and CDR2 ANQGSEA. CDR3 sequence reads: CSARTGSNTEAFF. The DNA of the CDR3 is TGCAGCGCCCGGACAGGATCGAACACTGAAGCTTTCTTT.